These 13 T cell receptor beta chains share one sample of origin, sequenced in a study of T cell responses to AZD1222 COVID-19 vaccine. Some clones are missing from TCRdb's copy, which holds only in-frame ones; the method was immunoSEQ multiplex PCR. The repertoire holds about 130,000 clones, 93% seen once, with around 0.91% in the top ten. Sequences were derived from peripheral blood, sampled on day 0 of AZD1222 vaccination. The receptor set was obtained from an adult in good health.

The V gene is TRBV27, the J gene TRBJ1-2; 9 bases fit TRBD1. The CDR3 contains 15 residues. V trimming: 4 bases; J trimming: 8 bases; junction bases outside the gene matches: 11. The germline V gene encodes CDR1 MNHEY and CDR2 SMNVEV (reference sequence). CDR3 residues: CASSSWVGTGRGYTF. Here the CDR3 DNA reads TGTGCCAGCAGTTCTTGGGTTGGGACAGGGCGCGGCTACACCTTC.

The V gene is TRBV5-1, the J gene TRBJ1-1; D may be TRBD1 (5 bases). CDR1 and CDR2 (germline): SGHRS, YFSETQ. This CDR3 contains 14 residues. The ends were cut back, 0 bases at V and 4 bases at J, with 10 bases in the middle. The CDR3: CASSLEAGSTEAFF. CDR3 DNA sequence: TGCGCCAGCAGCTTGGAGGCAGGGTCCACTGAAGCTTTCTTT.

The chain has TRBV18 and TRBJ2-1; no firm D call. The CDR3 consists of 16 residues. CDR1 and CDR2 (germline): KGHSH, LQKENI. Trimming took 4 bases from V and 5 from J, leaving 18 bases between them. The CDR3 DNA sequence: TGTGCCAGCTCACTCCTCGCTCCGAGTAGCCACAATGAGCAGTTCTTC. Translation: CASSLLAPSSHNEQFF.

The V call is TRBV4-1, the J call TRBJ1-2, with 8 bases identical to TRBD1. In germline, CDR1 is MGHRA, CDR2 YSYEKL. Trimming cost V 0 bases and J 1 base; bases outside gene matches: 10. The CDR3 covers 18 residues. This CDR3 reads CASSQEGGQGFFNYGYTF. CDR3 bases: TGCGCCAGCAGCCAAGAGGGTGGACAGGGATTTTTTAACTATGGCTACACCTTC.

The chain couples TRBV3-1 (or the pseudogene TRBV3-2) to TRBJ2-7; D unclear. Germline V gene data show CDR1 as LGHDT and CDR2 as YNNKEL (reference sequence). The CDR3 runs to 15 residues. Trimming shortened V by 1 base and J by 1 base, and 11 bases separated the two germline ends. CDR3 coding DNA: TGTGCCAGCAGCCAAGTCTGGCGGTGGTCCTACGAGCAGTACTTC. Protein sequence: CASSQVWRWSYEQYF.

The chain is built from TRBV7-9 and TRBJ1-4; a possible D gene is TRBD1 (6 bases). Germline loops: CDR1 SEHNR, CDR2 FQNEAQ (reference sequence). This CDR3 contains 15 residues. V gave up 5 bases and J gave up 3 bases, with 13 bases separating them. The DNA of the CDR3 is TGTGCCAGCAGCCCGGAGGGGGTTGCTAATGAAAAACTGTTTTTT. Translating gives CASSPEGVANEKLFF.

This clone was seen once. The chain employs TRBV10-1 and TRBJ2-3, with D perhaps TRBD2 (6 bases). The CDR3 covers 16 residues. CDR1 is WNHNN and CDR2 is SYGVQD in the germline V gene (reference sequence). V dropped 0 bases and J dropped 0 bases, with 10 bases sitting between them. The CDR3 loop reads CASSESISGSTDTQYF. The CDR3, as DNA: TGCGCCAGCAGTGAGTCGATTAGCGGTAGCACAGATACGCAGTATTTT.

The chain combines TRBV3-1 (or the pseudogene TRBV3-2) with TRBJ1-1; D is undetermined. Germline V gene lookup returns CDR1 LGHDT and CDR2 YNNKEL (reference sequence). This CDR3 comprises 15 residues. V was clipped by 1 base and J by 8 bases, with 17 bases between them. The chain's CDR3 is CASSQARAAGNEAFF. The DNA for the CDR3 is TGTGCCAGCAGCCAAGCTAGGGCAGCCGGCAACGAAGCTTTCTTT.

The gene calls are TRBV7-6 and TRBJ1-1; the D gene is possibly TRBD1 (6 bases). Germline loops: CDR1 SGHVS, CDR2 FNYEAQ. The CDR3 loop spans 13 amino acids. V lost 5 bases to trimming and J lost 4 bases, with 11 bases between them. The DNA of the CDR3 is TGTGCCAGCAGCCCGGGGGCGCGCACTGAAGCTTTCTTT. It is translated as CASSPGARTEAFF. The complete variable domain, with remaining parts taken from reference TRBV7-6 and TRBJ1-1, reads GAGVSQSPRYKVTKRGQDVALRCDPISGHVSLYWYRQALGQGPEFLTYFNYEAQQDKSGLPNDRFSAERPEGSISTLTIQRTEQRDSAMYRCASSPGARTEAFFGQGTRLTVV.

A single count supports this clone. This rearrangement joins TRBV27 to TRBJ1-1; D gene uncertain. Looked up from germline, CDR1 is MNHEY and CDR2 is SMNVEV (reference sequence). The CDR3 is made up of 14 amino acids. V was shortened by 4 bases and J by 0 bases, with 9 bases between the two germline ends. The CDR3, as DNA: TGTGCCAGCAGTTCAAGGAGTATGAACACTGAAGCTTTCTTT. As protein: CASSSRSMNTEAFF.

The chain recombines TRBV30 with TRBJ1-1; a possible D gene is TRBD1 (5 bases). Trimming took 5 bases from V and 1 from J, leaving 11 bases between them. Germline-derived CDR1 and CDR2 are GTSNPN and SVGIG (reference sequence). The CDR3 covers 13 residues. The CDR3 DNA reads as TGTGCCTGGGCTGGGGGGAGGAACACTGAAGCTTTCTTT. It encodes CAWAGGRNTEAFF.

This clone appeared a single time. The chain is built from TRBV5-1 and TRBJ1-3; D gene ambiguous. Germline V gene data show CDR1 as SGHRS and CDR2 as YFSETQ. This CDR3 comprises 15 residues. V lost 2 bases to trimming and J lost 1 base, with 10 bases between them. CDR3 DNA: TGCGCCAGCAGCTTAGGCGAGAGGTCTGGAAACACCATATATTTT. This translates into CASSLGERSGNTIYF.

CDR3 coding DNA: TGTGCCAGCAGCTTAGGGCGCTCCTTAGACTATGGCTACACCTTC. It translates to CASSLGRSLDYGYTF. The V call is TRBV7-2, the J call TRBJ1-2; the D is unclear. V was shortened by 1 base and J by 3 bases, with 12 bases between the two germline ends. Germline V gene lookup returns CDR1 SGHTA and CDR2 FQGNSA. CDR3 length: 15 residues.